This section outlines one TCR beta chain sequence together with its context. The antigen it binds to is not known. Per-nucleotide qualities are absent, and no much larger clonotype sits a single base away. The data originate from a study of CD8+CD57+ T cells in acquired aplastic anemia (dated by TCRdb to the late 2010s). About the investigation overall: DNA extracted from sorted CD4+ and CD8+ cells had a mean of approximately 3.4 ug, with a range of roughly 0.19 to 27.4 ug. An average of about 10 million reads for CD4+ cells and approximately 11 million reads for CD8+ cells was obtained from healthy donor samples.

The research as a whole found: Roughly 30 CD8+ CDR3 sequences were found to be shared between patients and controls, but these sequences appeared to be highly expressed in patients and within the immunodominant clones of the patients. Between patients and healthy controls, no significant difference in CD8+ Simpson's diversity was found (P=0.060).

In this study, sorted CD4+ and CD8+ T cells from the blood of healthy subjects and of severe aplastic anemia patients had their TCR repertoires deep-sequenced. Ficoll-Paque density gradient centrifugation was used to isolate peripheral blood mononuclear cells. Before DNA was extracted, CD4+ and CD8+ T cells were sorted using either FACS or magnetic beads. TCR beta VDJ combination and CDR3 sequence profiling used genomic DNA as the template. TCR repertoire sequencing was run on an Illumina HiSeq 2000. The authors processed their data as follows. TRBV/TRBJ rearrangement plots, CDR3 size and DJ length profiles, and Simpson's diversity index were used to evaluate the repertoires. Whichever DNA sequence was most abundant in the deep sequencing data was defined as the immunodominant clone. CDR3 amino acid sequences were screened for sharing across subjects and compared with published repertoires and the VDJdb database. TCRdb applied fastp at Q25 and MiXCR to the public reads, then kept only in-frame beta chains. Every distinct CDR3 protein forms one entry, paired with its most common genes and DNA. The V and J calls, along with clone size, are taken from TCRdb and not from the paper's own processing. This sample comprises fewer than 250,000 distinct CDR3 sequences, approximately 52% of them detected only once. The top ten clones comprise 15% to 20% of the sample.

There are 14 amino acids in the CDR3, from cysteine to phenylalanine inclusive. Of all the DNA, just the CDR3 is kept, 42 bases in frame from base 1. Via the germline V gene, CDR1 is SGHRS and CDR2 YFSETQ. For this chain, trimming is 4 bases at the V end and 3 bases at the J end, and the number of junction bases without a gene match is 6. Sequencing was performed on sorted CD4+, CD8+, or CD8+CD57+ T cells (not recorded which) from PBMCs. The sequence joins TRBV5-1 to TRBJ1-1; 7 nucleotides in the junction match TRBD1. The receptor was isolated from a human donor in good health, serving as a control. The DNA sequence reads TGCGCCAGCAGCCTCTTAGGACAGGACACTGAAGCTTTCTTT. This sequence encodes CASSLLGQDTEAFF.